The 23 T cell receptor beta chains in this list originate from one sample, sequenced in a study of CD8+CD57+ T cells in acquired aplastic anemia. According to the study, genomic DNA was the template for TCR beta VDJ and CDR3 profiling. TCRdb processed the reads anew with MiXCR; each CDR3 protein has one entry. The data hold around 190,000 distinct CDR3 sequences, with roughly half observed a single time. The sequenced sample was sorted CD4+, CD8+, or CD8+CD57+ T cells (not recorded which) from PBMCs. These TCRs come from a human donor in good health, serving as a control.

This clonotype was seen repeatedly, ten times or more. The V gene is TRBV6-2 or TRBV6-3, the J gene TRBJ2-5, with 10 bases fitting TRBD1. CDR1 MNHEY and CDR2 SVGEGT come from the germline V gene. CDR3 length: 18 residues. The ends lost 0 bases at V and 3 bases at J; junction bases unmatched: 10. CDR3 in DNA: TGTGCCAGCAGTTACTCGGTAGATAGACAGGGGGCAAAAGAGACCCAGTACTTC. It yields the protein CASSYSVDRQGAKETQYF.

There are a few counts of this clonotype. V usage is TRBV5-8 and J usage is TRBJ2-7, with D tentatively TRBD2 (6 bases). V was clipped by 3 bases and J by 4 bases, with 11 bases between them. The CDR3 is made up of 13 amino acids. Germline-derived CDR1 and CDR2 are SGHTS and YDEGEE. CDR3 protein: CASSSQAGYEQYV. The CDR3 region has the DNA TGTGCCAGCAGCTCCCAGGCGGGGTACGAGCAGTACGTC.

V and J are TRBV2 and TRBJ2-3; TRBD2 aligns across 10 bases. This CDR3 region has 14 residues. From germline, CDR1 is SNHLY and CDR2 FYNNEI. After removal of 6 bases from V and 2 bases from J, the junction contained 2 bases not matched to a gene. The DNA of the CDR3 is TGTGCCAGCAGACTAGCGGGGACCACAGATACGCAGTATTTT. Protein: CASRLAGTTDTQYF.

This clonotype was seen many times. V usage is TRBV28 and J usage is TRBJ2-1; D is unclear. Per germline, CDR1 MDHEN and CDR2 SYDVKM. The CDR3 is made up of 13 amino acids. Trimming stripped 6 bases from V and 4 bases from J, with 10 bases between. CDR3 in DNA: TGTGCCAGCAGCCCCGTAGGTTACAATGAGCAGTTCTTC. Encoded protein: CASSPVGYNEQFF.

This clonotype was counted many times. The CDR3 is CASSQVAVNTEAFF. The CDR3 DNA reads TGTGCCAGCAGCCAAGTCGCAGTGAACACTGAAGCTTTCTTT. This chain uses TRBV3-1 with TRBJ1-1; unclear D gene. V was cut by 1 base and J by 0 bases, with 6 bases left in between. CDR3 length equals 14 residues. Germline V gene sequence: CDR1 LGHDT, CDR2 YNNKEL (reference sequence).

This clonotype was seen at least ten times. The CDR3: CAWSGGTGPSYEQYF. CDR3 sequence (DNA): TGTGCCTGGAGTGGCGGGACAGGGCCCTCCTACGAGCAGTACTTC. The rearrangement joins TRBV30 to TRBJ2-7, with 9 bases aligning to TRBD1. Germline V lookup: CDR1 GTSNPN, CDR2 SVGIG (reference sequence). Losses at the gene ends were 1 base for V and 0 bases for J; bases not matched to a gene: 4. This CDR3 has 15 amino acids.

The rearrangement joins TRBV25-1 to TRBJ1-1, with D tentatively TRBD1 (6 bases). The CDR3 extends over 13 amino acids. The V end was cut by 5 bases, the J end by 6 bases, with 13 bases between. Germline V lookup: CDR1 MGHDK, CDR2 SYGVNS. The CDR3 bases are TGTGCCAGCAGTAACTCCAGGGGATCTGAAGCTTTCTTT. The encoded protein is CASSNSRGSEAFF.

The gene calls are TRBV9 and TRBJ2-6, with D unclear. The V gene's germline CDR1 is SGDLS and CDR2 YYNGEE. CDR3 length equals 14 residues. The germline V and J ends were trimmed by 0 bases and 4 bases, with 5 bases remaining between them. The CDR3 spells CASSVATGANVLTF. CDR3 bases: TGTGCCAGCAGCGTAGCAACAGGGGCCAACGTCCTGACTTTC.

This clonotype was observed a handful of times. This chain's CDR3 is CASSSGTVYEQYF. As DNA, the CDR3 is TGTGCCAGCAGCTCGGGGACAGTTTACGAGCAGTACTTC. The rearrangement uses TRBV7-6 and TRBJ2-7, with TRBD1 identical over 7 bases. The CDR3 totals 13 residues. With V trimmed by 4 bases and J by 4 bases, 4 bases remained unmatched. Per germline, CDR1 SGHVS and CDR2 FNYEAQ.

This clonotype was seen ten or more times. In DNA form, the CDR3 reads TGCGCCAGCAGCTTGGGAGGGGGACAGGGAGGGGCCGAGCAGTACTTC. It yields the protein CASSLGGGQGGAEQYF. The chain has TRBV5-1 and TRBJ2-7, with 9 bases that match TRBD1. CDR3 size: 16 residues. Germline V lookup: CDR1 SGHRS, CDR2 YFSETQ. The ends lost 0 bases at V and 6 bases at J; junction bases unmatched: 10.

This chain connects TRBV24-1 to TRBJ2-1, with a tentative D call TRBD2 (5 bases). The CDR3 sequence is 16 residues long. Between the trimmed V and J ends, which lost 3 bases and 1 base, there was a span of 12 bases. Germline V gene lookup returns CDR1 KGHDR and CDR2 SFDVKD. CDR3 coding DNA: TGTGCCACCAGTGATGCGGCGGGCGAATCCTACAATGAGCAGTTCTTC. Translated: CATSDAAGESYNEQFF.

This clonotype was detected many times. The chain has TRBV11-2 and TRBJ1-6, with 10 bases identical to TRBD1. In germline, CDR1 is SGHAT, CDR2 FQNNGV. The CDR3 has 18 residues. With 0 bases clipped from V and 0 bases from J, the junction kept 2 bases outside the gene matches. For the CDR3, the DNA is TGTGCCAGCAGCTTAGATCGGGACAGGGGCTCCTATAATTCACCCCTCCACTTT. This codes for CASSLDRDRGSYNSPLHF.

In regard to this clonotype: Being one base from a much bigger clone, this may be a read error. This sequence joins TRBV7-3 and TRBJ2-7; 8 bases are a match to TRBD2. Germline values: CDR1 SGHTA, CDR2 FQGTGA. The CDR3 length is 13 residues. The V gene end was trimmed by 8 bases and the J gene end by 7 bases; junction bases not matched to a gene: 10. DNA for the CDR3: TGTGCCAGCCAAGCGGGGGCGTACAATGAGCAGTACTTC. It translates to CASQAGAYNEQYF.

The V and J genes are TRBV5-1 and TRBJ1-1; 7 bases agree with TRBD1. The CDR3 consists of 14 residues. V was clipped by 4 bases and J by 1 base; unmatched bases: 4. Germline CDR1 is SGHRS and CDR2 is YFSETQ. The chain's CDR3 is CASSNRGANTEAFF. CDR3 coding DNA: TGCGCCAGCAGCAACAGGGGAGCGAACACTGAAGCTTTCTTT.

The V gene is TRBV25-1, the J gene TRBJ2-7, with 12 positions matching TRBD2. This CDR3 is built from 13 residues. After removal of 6 bases from V and 6 bases from J, the junction contained 3 bases not matched to a gene. Germline CDR1 and CDR2: MGHDK and SYGVNS. The CDR3 DNA reads as TGTGCCAGCAGGGCTAGCGGGAGGGGCGAGCAGTACTTC. This sequence encodes CASRASGRGEQYF.

The V call is TRBV19, the J call TRBJ2-7; D call uncertain. The CDR3 runs to 11 residues. Germline CDR1 LNHDA, CDR2 SQIVND (reference sequence). The V end was cut by 5 bases, the J end by 3 bases, with 5 bases between. The CDR3 DNA reads TGTGCCAGTAGTGGATACTACGAGCAGTACTTC. Protein: CASSGYYEQYF.

This clonotype appeared many times. The chain couples TRBV5-1 to TRBJ2-5; the match to TRBD1 covers 7 bases. The trim removed 6 bases at V and 2 bases at J, leaving 7 bases unmatched. The germline gives CDR1 SGHRS, CDR2 YFSETQ. The CDR3 loop spans 14 amino acids. The CDR3 region has the DNA TGCGCCAGCACCGACAGGGCCCCACAAGAGACCCAGTACTTC. Its translation: CASTDRAPQETQYF. The full variable domain, its missing parts supplied by reference TRBV5-1 and TRBJ2-5, is KAGVTQTPRYLIKTRGQQVTLSCSPISGHRSVSWYQQTPGQGLQFLFEYFSETQRNKGNFPGRFSGRQFSNSRSEMNVSTLELGDSALYLCASTDRAPQETQYFGPGTRLLVL.

The table lists this clonotype with many counts. The chain joins TRBV6-1 to TRBJ1-5, with 7 bases matching TRBD1. Trimming cost V 9 bases and J 0 bases; bases outside gene matches: 5. CDR1 and CDR2 (germline): MNHNS, SASEGT. CDR3 length equals 14 residues. CDR3 region: CASDRVFSNQPQHF. The CDR3 DNA reads as TGTGCCAGTGACAGGGTTTTTAGCAATCAGCCCCAGCATTTT.

This clonotype was counted a few times. The chain is built from TRBV19 and TRBJ2-3; 11 bases are a match to TRBD2. Per the germline V gene, CDR1 is LNHDA and CDR2 is SQIVND (reference sequence). V dropped 7 bases and J dropped 2; count of bases not matched to a gene: 2. There are 14 residues in the CDR3. CDR3 loop: CASKLAGDTDTQYF. CDR3 sequence (DNA): TGTGCCAGTAAACTAGCGGGGGACACAGATACGCAGTATTTT.

The rearrangement joins TRBV20-1 to TRBJ2-6; the D call may be TRBD1 or TRBD2 (5 bases each). V lost 1 base, J lost 4 bases, and 5 bases lay in between. The CDR3 sequence is 13 residues long. Germline CDR1 and CDR2: DFQATT and SNEGSKA (reference sequence). CDR3 coding DNA: TGCAGTGCTAGAGGGGGGGGGGCCAACGTCCTGACTTTC. It yields the protein CSARGGGANVLTF.

The chain combines TRBV24-1 with TRBJ1-1; D perhaps matches TRBD1 (6 bases). The CDR3 is made up of 16 amino acids. The germline CDR1 and CDR2 sequences are KGHDR and SFDVKD. V dropped 3 bases and J dropped 3 bases, with 16 bases sitting between them. DNA of the CDR3: TGTGCCACCAGTGATGGCAGGGGAGGATCGGACACTGAAGCTTTCTTT. Its protein product is CATSDGRGGSDTEAFF.

The chain carries TRBV12-3 or TRBV12-4 and TRBJ2-6, with D tentatively TRBD2 (6 bases). The CDR3 extends over 14 amino acids. Trimming removed 2 bases at V and 9 bases at J, with 11 bases between. The CDR3 region is CASSLRGGVNVLTF. CDR3 bases: TGTGCCAGCAGTTTAAGGGGAGGTGTCAACGTCCTGACTTTC.

The chain couples TRBV7-2 to TRBJ1-5; no clear D gene. CDR3 length equals 15 residues. V was clipped by 5 bases and J by 14 bases, with 25 bases between them. Germline V lookup: CDR1 SGHTA, CDR2 FQGNSA. The CDR3 loop is CASSPVWWTQSYEHF. The CDR3 coding sequence is TGTGCCAGCAGCCCCGTGTGGTGGACCCAAAGCTACGAGCATTTT.